The 15 T cell receptor beta chains below come from one sample, sequenced in a study of metastatic and nonmetastatic thyroid tumors. TCRdb re-analyzed the PCR reads using MiXCR. Altogether under 95,000 clones are present, approximately 9% being singletons, with the ten largest covering 8.8%. Each patient came to thyroid surgery without any prior treatment (of any kind). The specimen was blood. The receptors derive from a female donor with papillary thyroid cancer or a benign thyroid nodule (not recorded which). Some clones in this sample may be carry-over from other donors' samples.

This clone was detected ten times or more. The CDR3 loop is CASSDPPGAQETQYF. The CDR3 region has the DNA TGTGCCAGCAGTGATCCTCCGGGAGCACAAGAGACCCAGTACTTC. The J gene is TRBJ2-5, the V gene TRBV2; D perhaps matches TRBD2 (6 bases). Trimming took off 3 bases at V and 2 bases at J, with 13 bases between the two ends. This CDR3 is built from 15 residues. Germline V gives CDR1 SNHLY, CDR2 FYNNEI.

This clone occurred a few times. The chain uses TRBV27 and TRBJ2-7, with D perhaps being TRBD1 or TRBD2 (5 bases each). Germline CDR1 and CDR2: MNHEY and SMNVEV (reference sequence). The CDR3 is 15 residues long. Trimming pared 2 bases from V and 1 base from J, leaving 12 bases between. CDR3 residues: CASSLRRGPSYEQYF. DNA for the CDR3: TGTGCCAGCAGTTTACGACGGGGACCTTCCTACGAGCAGTACTTC.

This clone has a handful of counts. The rearrangement links TRBV2 to TRBJ1-3; D gene uncertain. CDR1 is SNHLY, CDR2 FYNNEI, per germline. This CDR3 contains 15 residues. Trimming removed 2 bases at V and 4 bases at J, with 12 bases between. The CDR3 here is CASSEPGMEGNTIYF. The CDR3 coding sequence is TGTGCCAGCAGTGAACCCGGAATGGAGGGAAACACCATATATTTT.

This clone was seen ten or more times. V usage is TRBV7-8 and J usage is TRBJ2-3, with D maybe TRBD2 (5 bases). Trimming stripped 5 bases from V and 2 bases from J, with 11 bases between. Germline V gene lookup returns CDR1 SGHVS and CDR2 FQNEAQ. The CDR3 has 14 residues. CDR3: CASSPQRYTDTQYF. Here the CDR3 DNA reads TGTGCCAGCAGCCCCCAGCGGTACACAGATACGCAGTATTTT.

This clone was picked up many times. The chain recombines TRBV20-1 with TRBJ2-1, with unresolved D. Trimming took off 5 bases at V and 9 bases at J, with 11 bases between the two ends. Germline V gives CDR1 DFQATT, CDR2 SNEGSKA (reference sequence). The CDR3 covers 11 residues. CDR3: CSAAPTGEQFF. Here the CDR3 DNA reads TGCAGTGCTGCCCCCACGGGTGAGCAGTTCTTC.

Only a few counts were recorded for this clone. V is TRBV2 and J is TRBJ2-1; D remains unclear. In germline, CDR1 is SNHLY, CDR2 FYNNEI. Deletions cut 1 base from V and 0 bases from J, with 7 bases between. The CDR3 sequence is 15 residues long. The DNA of the CDR3 is TGTGCCAGCAGTGAAGTGGAGAGCTCCTACAATGAGCAGTTCTTC. Translating gives CASSEVESSYNEQFF.

In this sample, this clone turned up many times. The chain is built from TRBV19 and TRBJ1-2; maybe TRBD1 (5 bases). V was cut by 8 bases and J by 7 bases, with 11 bases left in between. The CDR3 has 11 amino acids. Germline V gene data show CDR1 as LNHDA and CDR2 as SQIVND (reference sequence). The CDR3 DNA is TGTGCCAGTGGGACGGGTCTTGGCTACACCTTC. It is translated as CASGTGLGYTF.

This clone was picked up many times. The chain uses TRBV2 and TRBJ2-1; TRBD1 matches 7 bases. The CDR3 spans 15 residues. Germline lookup yields CDR1 SNHLY and CDR2 FYNNEI. Losses at the gene ends were 6 bases for V and 6 bases for J; bases not matched to a gene: 11. The CDR3 coding sequence is TGTGCCAGCAGGGAGACAGGGTCGGGTCGCAATGAGCAGTTCTTC. Its translation: CASRETGSGRNEQFF.

A word on this clone: A much larger clone lies one base from this, so it may be a read error. The same CDR3 can be traced to other DNA sequences in this sample. V is TRBV12-3 or TRBV12-4 and J is TRBJ2-3, with a tentative D call TRBD2 (5 bases). CDR3 size: 16 residues. Trimming removed 5 bases at V and 0 bases at J, with 15 bases between. CDR3 region: CASSPQSGVSTDTQYF. In DNA, the CDR3 is TGTGCCAGCAGTCCACAGAGCGGTGTGAGCACAGATACGCAGTATTTT.

The CDR3 DNA follows: TGCAGTGCTAGAGATCAAGGCGCAGGCCCATTCAATTCACCCCTCCACTTT. Its translation: CSARDQGAGPFNSPLHF. The chain uses TRBV20-1 and TRBJ1-6; D remains ambiguous. Trimming removed 0 bases at V and 7 bases at J, with 19 bases between. This CDR3 contains 17 residues. Germline assignment: CDR1 DFQATT and CDR2 SNEGSKA (reference sequence).

This clone came up many times. The rearrangement uses TRBV3-1 and TRBJ2-1; 10 bases match TRBD2. Germline V gene sequence: CDR1 LGHDT, CDR2 YNNKEL (reference sequence). CDR3 length: 14 amino acids. V dropped 11 bases and J dropped 3; count of bases not matched to a gene: 7. The CDR3 DNA reads TGTGCCGCTGAAACTAGCGGGGACTACAATGAGCAGTTCTTC. It codes for CAAETSGDYNEQFF.

As for this clone: Mismatch with germline at one junction end may stem from a read error. This chain links TRBV28 with TRBJ1-5; D might be TRBD1 (5 bases). This CDR3 is 15 amino acids long. Per germline, CDR1 MDHEN and CDR2 SYDVKM. Here the CDR3 DNA reads TGTGCCAGCAGTTTCCAAGGGGTAGGCAATCAGCCTCAGCATTTT. It specifies CASSFQGVGNQPQHF.

This clone was seen at least ten times. J is TRBJ2-3 and V is TRBV3-1; 7 bases match TRBD2. Looked up from germline, CDR1 is LGHDT and CDR2 is YNNKEL (reference sequence). The junction had 8 bases not matched to a gene; V was cut back by 4 bases and J by 4 bases. The CDR3 runs to 15 residues. The CDR3 here is CASSLGLGSADTQYF. The CDR3 DNA is TGTGCCAGCAGCCTTGGACTAGGGAGTGCAGATACGCAGTATTTT.

This clone has a count of ten or more. This chain connects TRBV24-1 to TRBJ1-5; D is uncertain. CDR1 is KGHDR, CDR2 SFDVKD, per germline. The germline V and J ends were trimmed by 9 bases and 1 base, with 9 bases remaining between them. The CDR3 is 13 residues long. The CDR3 sequence is CATQKGSNQPQHF. CDR3 nucleotide sequence: TGTGCCACCCAAAAGGGAAGCAATCAGCCCCAGCATTTT.

This clone was recorded at least ten times. V gene TRBV20-1 combines with J gene TRBJ2-7, with 7 bases aligning to TRBD1. CDR3 length equals 14 residues. Germline V CDR1 and CDR2: DFQATT, SNEGSKA (reference sequence). V shed 0 bases, J shed 2 bases, and the junction held 4 bases outside the gene matches. The chain's CDR3 is CSAREVQGAYEQYF. CDR3 in DNA: TGCAGTGCTAGAGAGGTCCAGGGGGCCTACGAGCAGTACTTC.